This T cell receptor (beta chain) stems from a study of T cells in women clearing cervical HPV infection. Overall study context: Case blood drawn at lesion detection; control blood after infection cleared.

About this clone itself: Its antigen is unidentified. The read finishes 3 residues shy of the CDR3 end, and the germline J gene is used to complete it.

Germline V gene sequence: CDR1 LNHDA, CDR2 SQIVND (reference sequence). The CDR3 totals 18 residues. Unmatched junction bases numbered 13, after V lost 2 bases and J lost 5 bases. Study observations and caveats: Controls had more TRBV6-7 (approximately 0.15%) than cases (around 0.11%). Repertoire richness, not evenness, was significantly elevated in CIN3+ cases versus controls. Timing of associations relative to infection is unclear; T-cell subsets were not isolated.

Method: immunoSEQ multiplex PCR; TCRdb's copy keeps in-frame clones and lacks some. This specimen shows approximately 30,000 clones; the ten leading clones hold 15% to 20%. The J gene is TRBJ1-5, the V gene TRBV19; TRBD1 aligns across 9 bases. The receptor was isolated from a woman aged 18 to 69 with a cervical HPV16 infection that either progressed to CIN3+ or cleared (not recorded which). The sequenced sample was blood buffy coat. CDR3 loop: CASSIHRRQGVADQPQHF. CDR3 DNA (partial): TGTGCCAGTAGTATACACCGCCGACAGGGGGTAGCGGATCAGCCC.